The next 26 T cell receptor beta chains were all read from a single sample in a study of early T cells in non-severe SARS-CoV-2 infection. TCRdb reanalysed the 5' RACE reads using MiXCR and keeps one entry per CDR3 protein. The profile shows about 59,000 distinct CDR3 sequences, approximately 13% of them singletons. The sequences come from whole blood, collected at baseline. Receptors originate from an adult who was a healthcare worker with PCR-confirmed SARS-CoV-2 infection or an uninfected control (not recorded which).

There are many counts of this clonotype. J is TRBJ1-2 and V is TRBV11-3; maybe TRBD1 (6 bases). CDR1 and CDR2 from the germline V gene are SGHNT and YENEEA. The V gene lost 4 bases and the J gene lost 4 bases, with 16 bases spanning the gap. The CDR3 totals 15 residues. CDR3 in DNA: TGTGCCAGCAGCTCAGGAGGGGGACGGAGCTATGGCTACACCTTC. This codes for CASSSGGGRSYGYTF.

This clonotype was counted a few times. The chain carries TRBV12-3 or TRBV12-4 and TRBJ1-2; TRBD1 might be the D (6 bases). Trimming pared 0 bases from V and 14 bases from J, leaving 13 bases between. The length of the CDR3 is 12 residues. The CDR3, as DNA: TGTGCCAGCAGTTTAGCGGACAGCCGAGGAACCTTC. The encoded protein is CASSLADSRGTF.

This clonotype has a handful of counts. V and J are TRBV12-3 or TRBV12-4 and TRBJ2-7; no definite D call. There are 15 residues in the CDR3. V was pared by 0 bases and J by 3 bases, with 12 bases between. The CDR3 spells CASSLAGPTRYEQYF. The CDR3 coding sequence is TGTGCCAGCAGTTTAGCGGGTCCTACCCGCTACGAGCAGTACTTC.

The chain employs TRBV28 and TRBJ2-3, with 11 nucleotides matching TRBD1. The CDR3 length is 16 residues. Trimming cost V 5 bases and J 3 bases; bases outside gene matches: 7. Germline assignment: CDR1 MDHEN and CDR2 SYDVKM. This CDR3 reads CASSRPGTGGTDTQYF. The DNA for the CDR3 is TGTGCCAGCAGTCGCCCCGGGACAGGGGGGACAGATACGCAGTATTTT.

This clonotype was observed at least ten times. The chain is built from TRBV18 and TRBJ1-2, with D perhaps matching TRBD1 (5 bases). The CDR3 is 13 amino acids. V lost 2 bases and J 9 bases, leaving 13 bases between the germline ends. Germline V gene lookup returns CDR1 KGHSH and CDR2 LQKENI. This CDR3 reads CASSPSGTARYTF. In nucleotides, the CDR3 is TGTGCCAGCTCACCATCCGGGACCGCTCGCTACACCTTC.

V and J are TRBV6-1 and TRBJ2-7; 9 bases are shared with TRBD2. The CDR3 has 14 residues. CDR1 is MNHNS and CDR2 is SASEGT in the germline V gene. V dropped 4 bases and J dropped 7; count of bases not matched to a gene: 8. Here the CDR3 reads CASSGQWAGGEQYF. CDR3 bases: TGTGCCAGCAGTGGGCAGTGGGCGGGGGGGGAGCAGTACTTC.

This clonotype appeared many times. This chain joins TRBV20-1 and TRBJ2-3, with 10 bases identical to TRBD2. V was pared by 4 bases and J by 7 bases, with 8 bases of the junction left unmatched. This CDR3 has 14 residues. The V gene's germline CDR1 is DFQATT and CDR2 SNEGSKA (reference sequence). The CDR3 loop reads CSAILSGGTNTQYF. CDR3 DNA: TGCAGTGCTATACTTAGCGGGGGGACAAATACGCAGTATTTT.

The J gene is TRBJ2-1, the V gene TRBV7-6, with 9 bases matching TRBD2. Germline CDR1 SGHVS, CDR2 FNYEAQ. This CDR3 has 15 residues. The junction had 3 bases not matched to a gene; V was cut back by 2 bases and J by 4 bases. CDR3: CASSLSSGGYNEQFF. CDR3 bases: TGTGCCAGCAGCTTAAGTAGCGGGGGATACAATGAGCAGTTCTTC.

This clonotype was counted at least ten times. The chain links TRBV10-1 to TRBJ2-3; D might be TRBD1 or TRBD2, each matching 5 bases. Per germline, CDR1 WNHNN and CDR2 SYGVQD (reference sequence). The CDR3 totals 13 residues. Between the trimmed V and J ends, which lost 0 bases and 4 bases, there was a span of 5 bases. Written as DNA, the CDR3 is TGCGCCAGCAGTGAGTCGGGGGCAGATACGCAGTATTTT. This gives the protein CASSESGADTQYF.

This clonotype was counted many times. The V gene is TRBV20-1, the J gene TRBJ1-2, with D possibly TRBD1 on 5 matching bases. The CDR3 contains 10 residues. Trimming shortened V by 3 bases and J by 8 bases, and 7 bases separated the two germline ends. Germline loops: CDR1 DFQATT, CDR2 SNEGSKA (reference sequence). DNA for the CDR3: TGCAGTGCTAGGGACAACGGCTACACCTTC. Protein: CSARDNGYTF.

The J gene is TRBJ2-1, the V gene TRBV30; D remains unclear. V dropped 5 bases and J dropped 1 base, with 6 bases sitting between them. Per germline, CDR1 GTSNPN and CDR2 SVGIG (reference sequence). CDR3 length equals 12 residues. CDR3 sequence reads: CAWAESYNEQFF. Here the CDR3 DNA reads TGTGCCTGGGCCGAATCCTACAATGAGCAGTTCTTC.

This clonotype was counted a few times. The V gene is TRBV5-1, the J gene TRBJ1-1, with 7 bases identical to TRBD1. This CDR3 contains 15 residues. J lost 1 base, V lost 3 bases, and 6 bases had no gene match. The germline gives CDR1 SGHRS, CDR2 YFSETQ. Written as DNA, the CDR3 is TGCGCCAGCAGCTCTAACAGGGGCCCGAACACTGAAGCTTTCTTT. Translated: CASSSNRGPNTEAFF.

This clonotype was found a few times. As DNA, the CDR3 is TGTGCCAGCAGCTCGGGACTCCTGAACACCGGGGAGCTGTTTTTT. Its protein product is CASSSGLLNTGELFF. The chain links TRBV7-3 to TRBJ2-2, with D perhaps matching TRBD2 (6 bases). Germline CDR1 is SGHTA and CDR2 is FQGTGA. Between the trimmed V and J ends, which lost 4 bases and 1 base, there was a span of 10 bases. The CDR3 extends over 15 amino acids.

The sample holds a few counts of this clonotype. The V and J genes are TRBV7-9 and TRBJ1-5; D is undetermined. V shed 4 bases and J shed 3 bases, with 7 bases lying between them. The CDR3 contains 13 residues. Germline-derived CDR1 and CDR2 are SEHNR and FQNEAQ (reference sequence). CDR3 nucleotide sequence: TGTGCCAGCAGCTATCAGTCCAATCAGCCCCAGCATTTT. This translates into CASSYQSNQPQHF.

This chain joins TRBV10-3 and TRBJ2-1; 13 bases line up with TRBD2. The CDR3 has 16 residues. CDR1 and CDR2 (germline): ENHRY, SYGVKD. Trimming at V came to 6 bases and at J to 7 bases, leaving 9 bases not matched to a gene. The CDR3 DNA sequence: TGTGCCATCAGCAGCCGGACTAGCGGGAGTGGGAATGAGCAGTTCTTC. This gives the protein CAISSRTSGSGNEQFF.

The V gene is TRBV6-5, the J gene TRBJ2-2; D unclear. The germline gives CDR1 MNHEY, CDR2 SVGAGI. This CDR3 comprises 13 residues. V was clipped by 4 bases and J by 9 bases, with 12 bases between them. Here the CDR3 DNA reads TGTGCCAGCAGTTGGTCCGCCCGGCGGGAGCTGTTTTTT. Residues: CASSWSARRELFF.

The rearrangement links TRBV2 to TRBJ2-5; TRBD1 agrees at 10 bases. The CDR3 extends over 15 amino acids. V lost 4 bases to trimming and J lost 4 bases; unmatched junction nucleotides: 6. CDR1 is SNHLY, CDR2 FYNNEI, per germline. The CDR3 loop is CASSGQGAVRETQYF. The CDR3 bases are TGTGCCAGCAGTGGACAGGGGGCAGTCAGAGAGACCCAGTACTTC.

V usage is TRBV12-1 and J usage is TRBJ1-1; the DNA was not compared with TRBD1, the D call given in the table. TRBV12-1 counts as a pseudogene. This CDR3 spans 13 amino acids. The CDR3 sequence is CASSSQGSTEAFF. As DNA, the CDR3 is TGTGCCAGCAGCTCGCAGGGGAGCACTGAAGCTTTCTTT.

This clonotype was observed a few times. This chain links TRBV7-9 with TRBJ2-7, with unresolved D. Per germline, CDR1 SEHNR and CDR2 FQNEAQ (reference sequence). This CDR3 comprises 15 residues. Trimming left V 5 bases short and J 0 bases short, with 14 bases between. CDR3 in amino acids: CASSLPRLGSYEQYF. The CDR3 nucleotides are TGTGCCAGCAGCCTCCCCCGACTTGGCTCCTACGAGCAGTACTTC. The variable domain in full, completed from reference TRBV7-9 and TRBJ2-7, reads DTGVSQNPRHKITKRGQNVTFRCDPISEHNRLYWYRQTLGQGPEFLTYFQNEAQLEKSRLLSDRFSAERPKGSFSTLEIQRTEQGDSAMYLCASSLPRLGSYEQYFGPGTRLTVT.

This clonotype was recorded at least ten times. The rearrangement links TRBV5-6 to TRBJ2-5, with a weak D call TRBD1 (6 bases). CDR3 length: 13 residues. CDR1 SGHDT and CDR2 YYEEEE come from the germline V gene. Trimming took off 4 bases at V and 4 bases at J, with 11 bases between the two ends. The DNA of the CDR3 is TGTGCCAGCAGCCCACGGGACACAGAGACCCAGTACTTC. This translates into CASSPRDTETQYF. Complete variable domain (other parts from reference TRBV5-6 and TRBJ2-5): DAGVTQSPTHLIKTRGQQVTLRCSPKSGHDTVSWYQQALGQGPQFIFQYYEEEERQRGNFPDRFSGHQFPNYSSELNVNALLLGDSALYLCASSPRDTETQYFGPGTRLLVL.

The rearrangement joins TRBV9 to TRBJ1-6; TRBD1 is a possible D gene (5 bases). V was trimmed by 0 bases and J by 9 bases, leaving 13 bases between them. The CDR3 loop spans 15 amino acids. The germline gives CDR1 SGDLS, CDR2 YYNGEE. CDR3 region: CASSVGPGDVSPLHF. CDR3 DNA: TGTGCCAGCAGCGTAGGTCCGGGGGATGTTTCACCCCTCCACTTT.

This clonotype was observed a handful of times. The chain recombines TRBV6-6 with TRBJ1-3; D not resolved. The CDR3 has 13 amino acids. V gave up 8 bases and J gave up 4 bases, with 12 bases separating them. Germline CDR1 is MNHNY and CDR2 is SVGAGI (reference sequence). CDR3 coding DNA: TGTGCCAGCGGGAGCCAAGGAGGAAACACCATATATTTT. Translating gives CASGSQGGNTIYF.

This chain joins TRBV27 and TRBJ1-2, with a possible D match to TRBD1 (6 bases). This CDR3 contains 13 residues. Trimming stripped 4 bases from V and 5 bases from J, with 11 bases between. The germline CDR1 and CDR2 sequences are MNHEY and SMNVEV (reference sequence). The CDR3 is CASSSNGQYGYTF. The CDR3 DNA sequence: TGTGCCAGCAGTTCCAACGGACAGTATGGCTACACCTTC.

This clonotype was seen more than once but under ten times. The chain is built from TRBV20-1 and TRBJ1-1, with D tentatively TRBD1 (5 bases). The CDR3 has 14 amino acids. CDR1 is DFQATT and CDR2 is SNEGSKA in the germline V gene (reference sequence). The V gene lost 5 bases and the J gene lost 5 bases, with 18 bases spanning the gap. Written as DNA, the CDR3 is TGCAGTGCTTCGCGGCAGGGAAGTTGGACTGAAGCTTTCTTT. Translation gives CSASRQGSWTEAFF.

This clonotype has more than one count but fewer than ten. The chain combines TRBV3-1 with TRBJ2-2; D is unresolved. CDR1 is LGHDT, CDR2 YNNKEL, per germline (reference sequence). The CDR3 covers 18 residues. With 2 bases removed from V and 1 base from J, the gap between germline ends came to 17 bases. The chain's CDR3 is CASSQRVSASGNTGELFF. The CDR3 bases are TGTGCCAGCAGCCAACGGGTTTCTGCCTCGGGGAACACCGGGGAGCTGTTTTTT.

This clonotype was counted between two and nine times. The chain recombines TRBV6-5 with TRBJ2-1; no reliable D call. This CDR3 has 13 residues. In germline, CDR1 is MNHEY, CDR2 SVGAGI. V gave up 2 bases and J gave up 6 bases, with 8 bases separating them. CDR3: CASSYPESNEQFF. In DNA form, the CDR3 reads TGTGCCAGCAGTTACCCCGAGTCCAATGAGCAGTTCTTC.